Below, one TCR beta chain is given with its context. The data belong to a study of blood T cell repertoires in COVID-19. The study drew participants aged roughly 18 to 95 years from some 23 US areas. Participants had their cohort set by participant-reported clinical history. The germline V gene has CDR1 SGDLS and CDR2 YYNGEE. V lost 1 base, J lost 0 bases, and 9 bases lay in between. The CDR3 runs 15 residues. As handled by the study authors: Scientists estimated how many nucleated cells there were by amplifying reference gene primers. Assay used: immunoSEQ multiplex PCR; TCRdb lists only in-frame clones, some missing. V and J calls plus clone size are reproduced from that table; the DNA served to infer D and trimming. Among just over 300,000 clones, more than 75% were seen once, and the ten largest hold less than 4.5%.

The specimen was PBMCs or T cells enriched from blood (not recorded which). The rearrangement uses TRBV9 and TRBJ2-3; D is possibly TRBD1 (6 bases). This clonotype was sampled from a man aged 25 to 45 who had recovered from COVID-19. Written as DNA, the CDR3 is TGTGCCAGCAGCGTATCAGGGGTAAGCACAGATACGCAGTATTTT. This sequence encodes CASSVSGVSTDTQYF.